These T cell receptor beta chains were read from a single sample in a study of T cell responses to AZD1222 COVID-19 vaccine. Measured with immunoSEQ multiplex PCR; TCRdb has only the in-frame clones, and not every one. Among 150,000 to 200,000 clones listed, roughly nine tenths were seen once. Sample: peripheral blood, taken on day 0 of AZD1222 vaccination. The source of these receptors is an adult in good health. The CDR3 runs from the conserved cysteine through the conserved F or W. A D gene is named only where the DNA matches it firmly. Clone size is stated in some rows and not others, as once, few, many or a class when expanded.

TRBJ1-2 | TRBV28 | once | NA | CASSWAAGVLGYTF | TGTGCCAGCAGTTGGGCAGCCGGAGTATTAGGCTACACCTTC
TRBJ2-1 | TRBV7-9 | NA | NA | CASSLPRGPAEQFF | TGTGCCAGCAGCCTCCCGCGCGGCCCCGCTGAGCAGTTCTTC
TRBJ2-7 | TRBV2 | NA | TRBD2 | CASSALAGIDEQYF | TGTGCCAGCAGTGCCCTAGCGGGAATAGACGAGCAGTACTTC
TRBJ1-4 | TRBV2 | NA | NA | CASSSSSRWREKLFF | TGTGCCAGCAGTAGCTCTTCACGTTGGAGAGAAAAACTGTTTTTT
TRBJ2-3 | TRBV5-1 | NA | NA | CASTRDHQITDTQYF | TGCGCCAGCACCCGGGACCACCAAATCACAGATACGCAGTATTTT
TRBJ2-7 | TRBV2 | NA | NA | CATLRRGNNEQYF | TGTGCCACCCTTCGGCGAGGGAACAACGAGCAGTACTTC
TRBJ1-4 | TRBV19 | NA | NA | CASSIGTTNEKLFF | TGTGCCAGTAGCATAGGGACAACTAATGAAAAACTGTTTTTT
TRBJ1-3 | TRBV7-9 | once | NA | CASKGRRNTIYF | TGTGCCAGCAAAGGCAGGAGAAACACCATATATTTT
TRBJ1-5 | TRBV19 | NA | TRBD1 | CASSPRTGSNQPQHF | TGTGCCAGTAGTCCACGGACAGGCAGCAATCAGCCCCAGCATTTT
TRBJ2-1 | TRBV11-3 | NA | TRBD2 | CASSSSQGSGPVGEQFF | TGTGCCAGCAGCTCCTCGCAGGGTAGCGGGCCTGTGGGGGAGCAGTTCTTC
TRBJ1-2 | TRBV4-3 | NA | NA | CASSQDGDRGYTF | TGCGCCAGCAGCCAAGATGGAGACAGAGGCTACACCTTC
TRBJ1-2 | TRBV6-5 | NA | NA | CASSYSAAPYGYTF | TGTGCCAGCAGTTACTCGGCAGCCCCCTATGGCTACACCTTC
TRBJ2-1 | TRBV3-1/TRBV3-2 | NA | TRBD2 | CASSQDGTSGYNEQFF | TGTGCCAGCAGCCAAGACGGGACTAGCGGGTACAATGAGCAGTTCTTC
TRBJ1-1 | TRBV28 | NA | NA | CASGEDRLNTEAFF | TGTGCCAGCGGCGAGGACAGATTGAACACTGAAGCTTTCTTT
TRBJ2-5 | TRBV7-7 | NA | NA | CASSLVSGPQETQYF | TGTGCTAGCAGCTTAGTTAGCGGACCTCAAGAGACCCAGTACTTC
TRBJ1-2 | TRBV7-8 | NA | NA | CASSLARRGGYGYTF | TGTGCCAGCAGCTTAGCGCGAAGGGGGGGCTATGGCTACACCTTC
TRBJ1-2 | TRBV6-2/TRBV6-3 | NA | NA | CASSYGGNYGYTF | TGTGCCAGCAGTTACGGGGGGAACTATGGCTACACCTTC
TRBJ2-5 | TRBV29-1 | NA | NA | CSVEDTGIPRETQYF | TGCAGCGTTGAAGATACAGGGATACCCAGGGAGACCCAGTACTTC
TRBJ2-1 | TRBV5-6 | once | NA | CASSLSGRKQFF | TGTGCCAGCAGCTTGTCCGGGCGTAAACAGTTCTTC
TRBJ1-5 | TRBV7-9 | NA | TRBD1 | CASIPDRDPYSNQPQHF | TGTGCCAGCATTCCGGACAGGGATCCTTATAGCAATCAGCCCCAGCATTTT
TRBJ1-5 | TRBV21-1 | few | NA | CASSNQDGQGWDQPQHF | TGTGCCAGCAGCAATCAGGACGGACAGGGGTGGGATCAGCCCCAGCATTTT
TRBJ2-7 | TRBV15 | NA | TRBD1 | CATSRDTGVAHEQYF | TGTGCCACCAGCAGAGATACAGGGGTCGCCCACGAGCAGTACTTC
TRBJ1-6 | TRBV11-2 | NA | NA | CASSPNGSPLHF | TGTGCCAGCAGTCCCAACGGTTCACCCCTCCACTTT
TRBJ2-7 | TRBV28 | NA | NA | CASRLTGLLYEQYF | TGTGCCAGCAGATTAACGGGACTTCTCTACGAGCAGTACTTC
TRBJ2-2 | TRBV15 | NA | TRBD2 | CATSSRGSGPGRTGELFF | TGTGCCACCAGCAGTCGGGGTAGCGGCCCCGGGAGGACCGGGGAGCTGTTTTTT
TRBJ2-3 | TRBV28 | NA | TRBD2 | CASSRTSGSDTQYF | TGTGCCAGCAGTAGGACTAGCGGGTCAGATACGCAGTATTTT
TRBJ2-2 | TRBV19 | NA | NA | CASTPDSANTGELFF | TGTGCCAGTACCCCGGACAGCGCGAACACCGGGGAGCTGTTTTTT
TRBJ1-1 | TRBV13 | NA | NA | CASSLVGWNTEAFF | TGTGCCAGCAGCTTAGTCGGGTGGAACACTGAAGCTTTCTTT
TRBJ2-7 | TRBV2 | few | TRBD2 | CASNPSGSRYEQYF | TGTGCCAGCAATCCTAGCGGGAGTAGGTACGAGCAGTACTTC
TRBJ2-2 | TRBV30 | NA | TRBD2 | CAWSVSRTSGYTGELFF | TGTGCCTGGAGTGTCTCCCGGACTAGCGGGTACACCGGGGAGCTGTTTTTT
TRBJ2-6 | TRBV28 | once | NA | CASSFSSLAGANVLTF | TGTGCCAGCAGTTTTTCGAGTTTAGCTGGGGCCAACGTCCTGACTTTC
TRBJ1-5 | TRBV6-2/TRBV6-3 | NA | NA | CASSYGQSIDKPQHF | TGTGCCAGCAGTTACGGGCAGTCCATCGATAAGCCCCAGCATTTT
TRBJ1-1 | TRBV5-8 | NA | NA | CASTEGTYGMNTEAFF | TGTGCCAGCACCGAGGGCACCTATGGTATGAACACTGAAGCTTTCTTT
TRBJ1-4 | TRBV7-9 | NA | NA | CASSLATLGEKLFF | TGTGCCAGCAGCTTAGCCACCCTTGGTGAAAAACTGTTTTTT
TRBJ2-7 | TRBV7-9 | NA | TRBD1 | CASSPGFTGGLGEQYF | TGTGCCAGCAGCCCAGGTTTCACAGGGGGCCTCGGCGAGCAGTACTTC
TRBJ1-3 | TRBV6-2/TRBV6-3 | NA | NA | CASSEGFSGNTIYF | TGTGCCAGCAGCGAAGGTTTCTCTGGAAACACCATATATTTT
TRBJ1-1 | TRBV5-1 | NA | TRBD1 | CASSLRQGTEAFF | TGCGCCAGCAGCTTACGACAGGGAACTGAAGCTTTCTTT
TRBJ1-3 | TRBV19 | NA | NA | CASSEVASSGNTIYF | TGTGCCAGTAGTGAGGTCGCGAGCTCTGGAAACACCATATATTTT
TRBJ1-3 | TRBV6-5 | once | NA | CASSRRDTIYF | TGTGCCAGCTCGCGGCGGGACACCATATATTTT
TRBJ1-1 | TRBV7-9 | few | NA | CASSHILTELNTEAFF | TGTGCCAGCAGCCATATTTTAACAGAACTGAACACTGAAGCTTTCTTT
TRBJ1-1 | TRBV12-3/TRBV12-4 | NA | NA | CASSLSPLTEAFF | TGTGCCAGCAGTTTATCCCCTTTAACTGAAGCTTTCTTT
TRBJ2-7 | TRBV11-2 | NA | NA | CASSSGNYEQYF | TGTGCCAGCAGCTCTGGAAACTACGAGCAGTACTTC
TRBJ1-5 | TRBV20-1 | NA | NA | CSASWVGGGTRSGSANQPQHF | TGCAGTGCTAGTTGGGTTGGAGGGGGGACAAGGAGTGGATCGGCTAATCAGCCCCAGCATTTT
TRBJ2-3 | TRBV24-1 | NA | TRBD2 | CATSDLTGGPSPPQYF | TGTGCCACCAGTGATCTGACGGGGGGGCCTTCTCCCCCGCAGTATTTT
TRBJ1-1 | TRBV9 | NA | NA | CASSGAGYTEAFF | TGTGCCAGCAGCGGAGCAGGGTACACTGAAGCTTTCTTT
TRBJ2-3 | TRBV6-2/TRBV6-3 | NA | TRBD2 | CASSYGEGRSTDTQYF | TGTGCCAGCAGTTACGGGGAGGGAAGGAGCACAGATACGCAGTATTTT
TRBJ2-1 | TRBV7-9 | NA | TRBD1 | CASSHGDLPGQGSYNEQFF | TGTGCCAGCAGCCACGGAGACCTCCCGGGACAGGGCTCCTACAATGAGCAGTTCTTC
TRBJ2-7 | TRBV29-1 | NA | TRBD1 | CSVVQGTYEQYF | TGCAGCGTCGTACAGGGGACCTACGAGCAGTACTTC
TRBJ1-2 | TRBV7-2 | NA | TRBD1 | CASSPVSGTGSYGYTF | TGTGCCAGCAGCCCCGTGTCGGGGACAGGCTCCTATGGCTACACCTTC